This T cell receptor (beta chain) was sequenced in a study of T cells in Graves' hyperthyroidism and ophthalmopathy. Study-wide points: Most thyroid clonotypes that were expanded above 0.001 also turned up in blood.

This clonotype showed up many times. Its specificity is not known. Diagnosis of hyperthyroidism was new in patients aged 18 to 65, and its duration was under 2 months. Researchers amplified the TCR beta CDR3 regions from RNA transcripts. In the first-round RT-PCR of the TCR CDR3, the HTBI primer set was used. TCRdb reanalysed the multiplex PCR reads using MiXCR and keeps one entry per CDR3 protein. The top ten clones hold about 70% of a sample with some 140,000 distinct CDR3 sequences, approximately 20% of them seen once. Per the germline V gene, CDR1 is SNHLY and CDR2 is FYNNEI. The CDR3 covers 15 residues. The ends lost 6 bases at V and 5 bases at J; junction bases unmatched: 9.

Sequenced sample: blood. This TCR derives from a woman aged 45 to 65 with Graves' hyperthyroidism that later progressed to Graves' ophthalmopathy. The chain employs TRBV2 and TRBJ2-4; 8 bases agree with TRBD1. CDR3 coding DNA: TGTGCCAGCAGCGACAGACAGGGGCGAGAAAACATTCAGTACTTC. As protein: CASSDRQGRENIQYF.